This T cell receptor (beta chain) was sequenced for a study of T cell responses to AZD1222 COVID-19 vaccine. The study's findings and limits: Close to half of spike-specific TCRs reportedly recognize unmutated variant regions.

This clone has only one observation. Its matching antigen is unknown. Measured with immunoSEQ multiplex PCR; TCRdb has only the in-frame clones, and not every one. Among fewer than 120,000 clones listed, approximately 90% were seen once. The sample was peripheral blood, taken on day 0 of AZD1222 vaccination. The clonotype comes from an adult in good health.

CDR3 nucleotide sequence: TGTGCCAGCAGCTTAAGTTCGGGACTCGAGACCCAGTACTTC. It is translated as CASSLSSGLETQYF. The rearrangement joins TRBV7-2 to TRBJ2-5; possibly TRBD2 for D (6 bases). The CDR3 is made up of 14 amino acids. CDR1 and CDR2 (germline): SGHTA, FQGNSA. Trimming cost V 2 bases and J 5 bases, with 12 bases left between them.